The rows below give T cell receptor beta chains drawn from one sample of a study of shared clonotypes between healthy human individuals. Generated by immunoSEQ multiplex PCR, the TCRdb table keeps only in-frame clones and is missing some. In the table there are about 490,000 clones, about three quarters of which are singletons. What was sequenced was PBMCs. The receptors were sampled from a middle-aged woman in good health. Some clones in this sample may be carry-over from other donors' samples. The CDR3 runs from the conserved cysteine through the conserved F or W. A D gene is named only where the DNA matches it firmly. Not all rows give a size; the values are once, few, many and, for expanded clones, a class.

d_gene	v_gene	j_gene	abundance	CDR3nt	CDR3aa
TRBD1	TRBV9	TRBJ2-7	NA	TGTGCCAGCAGCGCTCGACAGGGCTACGAGCAGTACTTC	CASSARQGYEQYF
NA	TRBV2	TRBJ1-5	NA	TGTGCCAGCAGTGAGGGCCATAGCAATCAGCCCCAGCATTTT	CASSEGHSNQPQHF
TRBD1	TRBV19	TRBJ2-4	few	TGTGCCAGCACCAAGACAGGGGGAGCCAAAAACATTCAGTACTTC	CASTKTGGAKNIQYF
TRBD2	TRBV5-1	TRBJ2-2	NA	TGCGCCAGCAGCTTGTCTAGCGGGAGGCTGGGCGGGGAGCTGTTTTTT	CASSLSSGRLGGELFF
NA	TRBV28	TRBJ2-5	once	TGTGCCAGCAGCCCGGGTCCCCTGCGGGAGACCCAGTACTTC	CASSPGPLRETQYF
NA	TRBV7-2	TRBJ2-3	NA	TGTGCCAGCAGCTTAGTGTTCGGGCTTGGGGCCACAGATACGCAGTATTTT	CASSLVFGLGATDTQYF
NA	TRBV5-1	TRBJ2-2	NA	TGCGCCAGCAGCCCGACAGGGAACACCGGGGAGCTGTTTTTT	CASSPTGNTGELFF
NA	TRBV10-3	TRBJ2-2	NA	TGTGCCATCAGTGAGGTTGGGCGGGAAGGAACCGGGGAGCTGTTTTTT	CAISEVGREGTGELFF
NA	TRBV28	TRBJ1-3	NA	TGTGCCAGCAGACCGGGACGCTCTGGAAACACCATATATTTT	CASRPGRSGNTIYF
NA	TRBV7-8	TRBJ2-7	NA	TGTGCCAGCAGCCTCCGGGACGAGCAGTACTTC	CASSLRDEQYF
TRBD1	TRBV7-3	TRBJ1-1	NA	TGTGCCAGCAGCTCAGGGGGCGGATACACTGAAGCTTTCTTT	CASSSGGGYTEAFF
NA	TRBV10-3	TRBJ2-1	NA	TGTGCCATCAGTGATGCGGGATTCCCTCGGGAGGAGCAGTTCTTC	CAISDAGFPREEQFF
TRBD2	TRBV14	TRBJ2-3	NA	TGTGCCAGCAGCGGTACTAGCGCCGGCACAGATACGCAGTATTTT	CASSGTSAGTDTQYF
NA	TRBV7-9	TRBJ2-1	once	TGTGCCAGCAGCTTTCACGCGAGTCTCAATGAGCAGTTCTTC	CASSFHASLNEQFF
TRBD1	TRBV7-8	TRBJ2-7	many	TGTGCCAGCAGCCACCCTCCCGGGACAGGGACCGCCGAGCAGTACTTC	CASSHPPGTGTAEQYF
TRBD2	TRBV11-2	TRBJ2-7	NA	TGTGCCAGCAGCCCATCCTTCCCCAGCGGGAGTGCCTACGAGCAGTACTTC	CASSPSFPSGSAYEQYF
TRBD2	TRBV2	TRBJ2-1	once	TGTGCCAGCAAGGCAGCGGGGGAGAGCTCCTACAATGAGCAGTTCTTC	CASKAAGESSYNEQFF
TRBD2	TRBV11-2	TRBJ2-1	NA	TGTGCCAGCAGCTTGGCGACTAGCGGGAGTACTGAGCAGTTCTTC	CASSLATSGSTEQFF
NA	TRBV5-1	TRBJ2-6	once	TGCGCCAGCAGCTTGGGGGAAAACTCTGGGGCCAACGTCCTGACTTTC	CASSLGENSGANVLTF
NA	TRBV11-2	TRBJ1-3	NA	TGTGCCAGCAGCGCGTCCGGAAACACCATATATTTT	CASSASGNTIYF
NA	TRBV27	TRBJ2-1	NA	TGTGCCAGCAGTCCCCCGGGAAGCGGGCCCTACAATGAGCAGTTCTTC	CASSPPGSGPYNEQFF
NA	TRBV5-1	TRBJ2-7	NA	TGCGCCAGCAGCTTGGAGGCGTTCCCCTACGAGCGGTACTTC	CASSLEAFPYERYF
NA	TRBV7-3	TRBJ1-1	NA	TGTGCCAGCAGCTTAAACAGGGAGAGCACTGAAGCTTTCTTT	CASSLNRESTEAFF
TRBD1	TRBV7-8	TRBJ2-7	many	TGTGCCAGCAGCTTAGCGGTGAGAACAGGGGGACTGGGGTCCTACGAGCAGTACTTC	CASSLAVRTGGLGSYEQYF
TRBD2	TRBV29-1	TRBJ2-1	NA	TGCAGCGTACGGACTAGTTGGTACAATGAGCAGTTCTTC	CSVRTSWYNEQFF
NA	TRBV18	TRBJ2-2	NA	TGTGCCAGCTTAAGGGCGGAGGGCACCGGGGAGCTGTTTTTT	CASLRAEGTGELFF
NA	TRBV6-1	TRBJ2-7	NA	TGTGCCAGCAACCGGGCCGCGGCGTACGAGCAGTACTTC	CASNRAAAYEQYF
TRBD2	TRBV5-1	TRBJ2-2	NA	TGCGCCAGCAGCTTGCTTGGCCTAGCGGTGAACACCGGGGAGCTGTTTTTT	CASSLLGLAVNTGELFF
NA	TRBV28	TRBJ1-2	NA	TGTGCCAGCAAACCCGCCGGGAGCGGGTGTGGCTACACCTTC	CASKPAGSGCGYTF
TRBD2	TRBV11-2	TRBJ2-7	NA	TGTGCCAGCAGCTTAGTCCCGGGAGGGGCCTACGAGCAGTACTTC	CASSLVPGGAYEQYF
NA	TRBV29-1	TRBJ2-2	few	TGCAGCGTTGAAGATCGGGTTGGCGACAGAGGAACCGGGGAGCTGTTTTTT	CSVEDRVGDRGTGELFF
NA	TRBV10-2	TRBJ1-5	NA	TGCGCCAGCAGTGAAACTCATTCCGTCAATCAGCCCCAGCATTTT	CASSETHSVNQPQHF
NA	TRBV27	TRBJ2-7	NA	TGTGCCAAACCCGGGAGACCCTCCTACGAGCAGTACTTC	CAKPGRPSYEQYF
TRBD2	TRBV28	TRBJ2-1	NA	TGTGCCAGCAGCATTAATTGGCGGGAGGGCCGCGATGAGCAGTTCTTC	CASSINWREGRDEQFF
NA	TRBV13	TRBJ2-3	NA	TGTGCCAGCAGCTTACGGGCGGGGAGAGATACGCAGTATTTT	CASSLRAGRDTQYF
NA	TRBV28	TRBJ2-7	NA	TGTGCCATCTCCCCAGGGACCACGACCTACGAGCAGTACTTC	CAISPGTTTYEQYF
NA	TRBV4-1	TRBJ2-7	NA	TGCGCCAGCAGCCTACAGAGGTACTCCTACGAGCAGTACTTC	CASSLQRYSYEQYF
NA	TRBV5-6	TRBJ2-5	NA	TGTGCCAGCAGCTATGGGACCGGAGGGACCCAGTACTTC	CASSYGTGGTQYF
NA	TRBV28	TRBJ1-2	NA	TGTGCCAGCCGGACAGATTCTAACTATGGCTACACCTTC	CASRTDSNYGYTF
TRBD1	TRBV28	TRBJ1-2	NA	TGTGCCAGCAGTTTACGCCGGGACAGGGTAGATGGCTACACCTTC	CASSLRRDRVDGYTF
NA	TRBV29-1	TRBJ1-1	NA	TGCAGCGTTGTGGTCACGATGAACACTGAAGCTTTCTTT	CSVVVTMNTEAFF
NA	TRBV9	TRBJ2-1	once	TGTGCCAGCAGCGGGGACCCGGGCGGTGAGCAGTTCTTC	CASSGDPGGEQFF
TRBD1	TRBV29-1	TRBJ2-7	NA	TGCAGCGTCGGGGACAGGGATAACGAGCAGTACTTC	CSVGDRDNEQYF
NA	TRBV28	TRBJ2-7	NA	TGTGCCAGCAGTCCGCCCACACGTAAAGAGCAGTACTTC	CASSPPTRKEQYF
NA	TRBV30	TRBJ1-2	NA	TGTGCCTGGAGTGCTATACTCGGATCTCACTATGGCTACACCTTC	CAWSAILGSHYGYTF
NA	TRBV30	TRBJ1-2	NA	TGTGCCTGGAGTGTACTGGGGGGCTACACCTTC	CAWSVLGGYTF
NA	TRBV5-8	TRBJ1-5	NA	TGTGCCAGCAGCTTGCCAGGAGTAGTTCCTAGTAGCAATCAGCCCCAGCATTTT	CASSLPGVVPSSNQPQHF
NA	TRBV27	TRBJ1-5	NA	TGTGCCAGCAGCCTTAACCGGGCTTCACGTCAGCCCCAGCATTTT	CASSLNRASRQPQHF
NA	TRBV5-6	TRBJ1-2	once	TGTGCCAGCAGCTTGGCTTCTAACTATGGCTACACCTTC	CASSLASNYGYTF
TRBD2	TRBV18	TRBJ2-1	once	TGTGCCAGCTCACCTGGACTAGCGCGCTCCTACAATGAGCAGTTCTTC	CASSPGLARSYNEQFF
NA	TRBV18	TRBJ1-3	few	TGTGCCAGCTCACCAGCCAACTCTGGAAACACCATATATTTT	CASSPANSGNTIYF
NA	TRBV28	TRBJ2-7	NA	TGTGCCAGCAGTTCCTGGACACTAGGAGTAGTTGAGCAGTACTTC	CASSSWTLGVVEQYF
NA	TRBV28	TRBJ1-2	NA	TGTGCCAGCAGTTTTCAGGGTGGCTACACCTTC	CASSFQGGYTF
NA	TRBV18	TRBJ1-3	NA	TGTGCCAGCAAAGGGGCCTCGGCAGGGGGAAACACCATATATTTT	CASKGASAGGNTIYF
TRBD1	TRBV11-2	TRBJ2-7	NA	TGTGCCAGCAGCTTAAGTCGGGACAGCTCCTACGAGCAGTACTTC	CASSLSRDSSYEQYF
NA	TRBV11-2	TRBJ2-7	NA	TGTGCCAGCAGCTTAGCGGGCGGAGCCTCCTACGAGCAGTACTTC	CASSLAGGASYEQYF
TRBD2	TRBV19	TRBJ2-2	NA	TGTGCCAGTGTGGCGGGAGGGAGGACCGGGGAGCTGTTTTTT	CASVAGGRTGELFF
NA	TRBV10-1	TRBJ1-5	NA	TGCGCCAGCAGTGAGTCGGTTGTACGGGACAAACCCCAGCCCCAGCATTTT	CASSESVVRDKPQPQHF
NA	TRBV5-4	TRBJ1-1	NA	TGTGCCAGCAGCTTTGGAGGGGGGATGAACACTGAAGCTTTCTTT	CASSFGGGMNTEAFF
NA	TRBV2	TRBJ1-2	NA	TGTGCCAGCAGTGAAGGCCTTAACTATGGCTACACCTTC	CASSEGLNYGYTF